A selection of T cell receptor beta chains follows, all from one sample in a study of cytomegalovirus exposure and HLA in healthy donors. TCRdb's copy holds only in-frame clones and misses some; the assay was immunoSEQ multiplex PCR. The sample contains some 110,000 clones, less than 80% of which appear only once. Sequences were obtained from PBMCs. The receptor source for this set is a man younger than 40 in good health and CMV-seronegative. Both conserved end residues are part of each CDR3. The D gene is left open where the match is weak. Only some rows state a clone size, as once, few, many or a class for expanded clones.

size	V	J	D	DNA	CDR3
NA	TRBV4-1	TRBJ2-7	TRBD1	TGCGCCAGCAGCCTAGACAGGGACTACGAGCAGTACTTC	CASSLDRDYEQYF
NA	TRBV5-4	TRBJ1-3	TRBD1	TGTGCCAGCAGCCTACCCGGGACAGGCTCTGGAAACACCATATATTTT	CASSLPGTGSGNTIYF
NA	TRBV5-1	TRBJ2-5	NA	TGCGCCAGCAGCCCGAACGGCCAGGGGCAGGAGACCCAGTACTTC	CASSPNGQGQETQYF
NA	TRBV7-2	TRBJ2-7	TRBD2	TGTGCCAGCAGCCCTACTAGCGGCGGGGGCGAGCAGTACTTC	CASSPTSGGGEQYF
few	TRBV19	TRBJ2-3	NA	TGTGCCAGTACTTGGGATCGGGGAGATACGCAGTATTTT	CASTWDRGDTQYF
NA	TRBV30	TRBJ2-1	TRBD2	TGTGCCTGGAGTGTTATGTGGGGGGACTACCTTCTCAATGAGCAGTTCTTC	CAWSVMWGDYLLNEQFF
NA	TRBV6-5	TRBJ1-1	TRBD1	TGTGCCAGCACAGAAGCCAGGGGGATGGCTGAAGCTTTCTTT	CASTEARGMAEAFF
NA	TRBV4-1	TRBJ1-6	NA	TGCGCCAGCAGCTCTCGAGGTCAGGGAACCTCCTATAATTCACCCCTCCACTTT	CASSSRGQGTSYNSPLHF
NA	TRBV19	TRBJ2-5	TRBD1	TGTGCCAGTAGGGACAGGGGGCGCGAGACCCAGTACTTC	CASRDRGRETQYF
NA	TRBV7-2	TRBJ1-3	NA	TGTGCCAGCAGCGCGGACAGAAGCTCTGGAAACACCATATATTTT	CASSADRSSGNTIYF